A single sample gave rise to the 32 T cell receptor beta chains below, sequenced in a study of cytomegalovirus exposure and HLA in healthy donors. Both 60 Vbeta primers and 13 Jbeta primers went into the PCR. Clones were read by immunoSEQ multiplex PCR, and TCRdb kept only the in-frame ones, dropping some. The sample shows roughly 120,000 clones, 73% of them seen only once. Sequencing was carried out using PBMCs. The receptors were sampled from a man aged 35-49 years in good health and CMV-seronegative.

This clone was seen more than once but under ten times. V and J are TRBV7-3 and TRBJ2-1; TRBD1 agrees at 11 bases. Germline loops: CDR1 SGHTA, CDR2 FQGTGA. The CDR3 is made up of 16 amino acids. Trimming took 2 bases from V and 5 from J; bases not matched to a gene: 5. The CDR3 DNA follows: TGTGCCAGCAGCTTATCGGGGGACAGGGGGAACAATGAGCAGTTCTTC. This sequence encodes CASSLSGDRGNNEQFF.

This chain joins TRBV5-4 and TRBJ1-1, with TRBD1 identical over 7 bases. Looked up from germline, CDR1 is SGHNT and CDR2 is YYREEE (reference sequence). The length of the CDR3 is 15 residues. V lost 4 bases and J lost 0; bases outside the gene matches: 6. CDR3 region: CASSQYDRVNTEAFF. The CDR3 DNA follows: TGTGCCAGCAGCCAATATGACAGGGTGAACACTGAAGCTTTCTTT.

The CDR3 sequence: CASSPTGRAGGPDTQYF. The CDR3 coding sequence is TGTGCCAGCAGCCCCACCGGGCGGGCGGGGGGGCCAGATACGCAGTATTTT. The chain combines TRBV4-2 with TRBJ2-3; 9 bases match TRBD2. V trimming: 4 bases; J trimming: 4 bases; junction bases outside the gene matches: 12. CDR1 LGHNA and CDR2 YNFKEQ come from the germline V gene. The CDR3 has 17 residues.

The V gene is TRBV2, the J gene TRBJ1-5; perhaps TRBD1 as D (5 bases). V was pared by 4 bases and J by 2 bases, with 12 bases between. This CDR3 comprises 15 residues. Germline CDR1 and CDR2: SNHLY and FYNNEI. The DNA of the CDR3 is TGTGCCAGCAGTGCCAGGGTCCTGGGCAATCAGCCCCAGCATTTT. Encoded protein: CASSARVLGNQPQHF.

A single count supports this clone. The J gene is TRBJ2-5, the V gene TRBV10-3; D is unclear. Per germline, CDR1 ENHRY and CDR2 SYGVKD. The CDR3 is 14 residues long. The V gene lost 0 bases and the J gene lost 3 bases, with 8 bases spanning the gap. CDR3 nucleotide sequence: TGTGCCATCAGTGAGTCGAACAGCAAAGAGACCCAGTACTTC. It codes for CAISESNSKETQYF.

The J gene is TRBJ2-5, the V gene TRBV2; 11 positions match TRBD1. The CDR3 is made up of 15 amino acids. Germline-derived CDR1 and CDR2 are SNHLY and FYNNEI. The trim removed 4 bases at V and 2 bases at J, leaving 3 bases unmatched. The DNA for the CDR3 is TGTGCCAGCAGTGGTGGACAGGGGGCTCAAGAGACCCAGTACTTC. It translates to CASSGGQGAQETQYF. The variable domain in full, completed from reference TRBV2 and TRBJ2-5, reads EPEVTQTPSHQVTQMGQEVILRCVPISNHLYFYWYRQILGQKVEFLVSFYNNEISEKSEIFDDQFSVERPDGSNFTLKIRSTKLEDSAMYFCASSGGQGAQETQYFGPGTRLLVL.

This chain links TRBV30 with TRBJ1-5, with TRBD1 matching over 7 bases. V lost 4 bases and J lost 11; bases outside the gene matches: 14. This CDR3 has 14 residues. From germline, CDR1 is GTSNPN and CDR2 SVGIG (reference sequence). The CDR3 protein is CAWTAGGQFRAQHF. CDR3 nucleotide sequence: TGTGCCTGGACAGCGGGGGGACAGTTTAGGGCCCAGCATTTT.

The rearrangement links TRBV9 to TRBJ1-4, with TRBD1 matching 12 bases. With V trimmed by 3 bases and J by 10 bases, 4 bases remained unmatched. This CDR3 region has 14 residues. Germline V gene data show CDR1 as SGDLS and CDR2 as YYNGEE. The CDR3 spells CASSAGQGAVKLFF. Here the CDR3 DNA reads TGTGCCAGCAGCGCGGGACAGGGGGCAGTAAAACTGTTTTTT.

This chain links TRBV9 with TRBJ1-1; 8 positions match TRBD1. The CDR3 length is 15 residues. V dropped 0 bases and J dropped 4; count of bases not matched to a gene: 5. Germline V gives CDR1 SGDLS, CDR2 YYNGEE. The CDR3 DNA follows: TGTGCCAGCAGCGTAGGGGGACAGGAAACCACTGAAGCTTTCTTT. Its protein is CASSVGGQETTEAFF. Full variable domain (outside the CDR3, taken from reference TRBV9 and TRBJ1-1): DSGVTQTPKHLITATGQRVTLRCSPRSGDLSVYWYQQSLDQGLQFLIQYYNGEERAKGNILERFSAQQFPDLHSELNLSSLELGDSALYFCASSVGGQETTEAFFGQGTRLTVV.

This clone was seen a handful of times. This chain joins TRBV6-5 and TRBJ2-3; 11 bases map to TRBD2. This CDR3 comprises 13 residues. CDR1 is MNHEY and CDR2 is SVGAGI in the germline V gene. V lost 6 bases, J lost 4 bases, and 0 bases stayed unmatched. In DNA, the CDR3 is TGTGCCAGCAGGACTAGCGGGGCAGATACGCAGTATTTT. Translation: CASRTSGADTQYF.

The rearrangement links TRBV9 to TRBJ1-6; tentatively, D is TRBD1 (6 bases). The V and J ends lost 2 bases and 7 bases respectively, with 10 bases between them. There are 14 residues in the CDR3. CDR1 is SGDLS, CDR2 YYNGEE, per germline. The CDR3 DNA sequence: TGTGCCAGCAGCGTCTCCCAGGGGAATTCACCCCTCCACTTT. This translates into CASSVSQGNSPLHF.

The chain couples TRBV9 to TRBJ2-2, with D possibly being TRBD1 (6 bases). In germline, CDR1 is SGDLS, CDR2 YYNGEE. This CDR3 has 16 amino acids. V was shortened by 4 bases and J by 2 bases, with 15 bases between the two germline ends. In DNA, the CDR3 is TGTGCCAGCAGCCCTCCGTCCGGGACAAACACCGGGGAGCTGTTTTTT. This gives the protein CASSPPSGTNTGELFF.

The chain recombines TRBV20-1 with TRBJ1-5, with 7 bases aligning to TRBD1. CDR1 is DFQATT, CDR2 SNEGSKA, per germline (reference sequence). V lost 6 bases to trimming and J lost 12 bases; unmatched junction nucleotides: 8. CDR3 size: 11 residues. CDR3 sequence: CSAPDREVQHF. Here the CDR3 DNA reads TGCAGTGCCCCCGACAGGGAAGTCCAGCATTTT.

Written as DNA, the CDR3 is TGTGCCAGCAGCCCCCCGGGTGGGGAGCAGTACTTC. Translating gives CASSPPGGEQYF. The rearrangement joins TRBV7-3 to TRBJ2-7; the D is unclear. Germline-derived CDR1 and CDR2 are SGHTA and FQGTGA. CDR3 size: 12 residues. Trimming cost V 5 bases and J 7 bases, with 12 bases left between them.

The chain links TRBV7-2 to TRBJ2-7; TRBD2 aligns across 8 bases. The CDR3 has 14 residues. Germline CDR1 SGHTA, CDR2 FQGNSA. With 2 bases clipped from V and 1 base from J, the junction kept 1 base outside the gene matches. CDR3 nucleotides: TGTGCCAGCAGCTTAAGCGGGGGATCCTACGAGCAGTACTTC. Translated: CASSLSGGSYEQYF.

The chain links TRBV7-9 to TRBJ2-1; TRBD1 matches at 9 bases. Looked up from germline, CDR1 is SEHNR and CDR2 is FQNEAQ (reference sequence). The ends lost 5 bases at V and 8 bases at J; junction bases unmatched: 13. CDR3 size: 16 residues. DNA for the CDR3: TGTGCCAGCAGCCAATCGGGACAGGGCTCTAGGGATGAGCAGTTCTTC. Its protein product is CASSQSGQGSRDEQFF.

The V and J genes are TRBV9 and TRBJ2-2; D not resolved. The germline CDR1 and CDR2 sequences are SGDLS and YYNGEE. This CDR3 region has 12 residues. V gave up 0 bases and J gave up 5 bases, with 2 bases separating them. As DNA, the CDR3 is TGTGCCAGCAGCGTAGCTACCGGGGAGCTGTTTTTT. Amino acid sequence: CASSVATGELFF.

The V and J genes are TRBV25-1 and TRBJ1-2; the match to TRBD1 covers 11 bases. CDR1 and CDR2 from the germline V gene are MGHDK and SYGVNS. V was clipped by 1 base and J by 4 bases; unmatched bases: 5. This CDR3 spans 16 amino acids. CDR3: CASSEWGTGGGYGYTF. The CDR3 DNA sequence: TGTGCCAGCAGTGAATGGGGGACAGGGGGAGGCTATGGCTACACCTTC.

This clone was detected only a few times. The CDR3 coding sequence is TGTGCCAGCAGTTACCCTAGGACAGGGGGGTCGGAGACCCAGTACTTC. Amino acids: CASSYPRTGGSETQYF. The chain recombines TRBV6-5 with TRBJ2-5, with 10 nucleotides matching TRBD1. The CDR3 has 16 amino acids. In germline, CDR1 is MNHEY, CDR2 SVGAGI. Germline trimming cut 2 bases from V and 5 bases from J; bases unmatched to any gene: 8.

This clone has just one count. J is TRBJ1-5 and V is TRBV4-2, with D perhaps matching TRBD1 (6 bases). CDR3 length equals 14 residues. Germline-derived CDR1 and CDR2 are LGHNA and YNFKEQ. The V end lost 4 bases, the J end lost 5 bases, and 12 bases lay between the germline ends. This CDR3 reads CASSLHSGDQPQHF. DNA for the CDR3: TGTGCCAGCAGCCTCCACTCAGGGGATCAGCCCCAGCATTTT.

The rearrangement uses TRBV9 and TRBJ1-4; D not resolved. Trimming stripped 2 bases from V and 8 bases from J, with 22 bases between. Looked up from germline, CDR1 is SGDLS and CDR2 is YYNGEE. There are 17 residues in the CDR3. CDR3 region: CASSVRLCGGSGEKLFF. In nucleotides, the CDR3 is TGTGCCAGCAGCGTCCGCCTTTGCGGCGGTAGTGGGGAAAAACTGTTTTTT.

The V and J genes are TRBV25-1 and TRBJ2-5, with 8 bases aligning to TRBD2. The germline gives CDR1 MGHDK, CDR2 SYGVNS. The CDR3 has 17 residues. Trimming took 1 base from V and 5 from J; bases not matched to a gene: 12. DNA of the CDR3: TGTGCCAGCAGTGAATCCGGCCCTAGCGGGCTTAGGGAGACCCAGTACTTC. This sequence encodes CASSESGPSGLRETQYF.

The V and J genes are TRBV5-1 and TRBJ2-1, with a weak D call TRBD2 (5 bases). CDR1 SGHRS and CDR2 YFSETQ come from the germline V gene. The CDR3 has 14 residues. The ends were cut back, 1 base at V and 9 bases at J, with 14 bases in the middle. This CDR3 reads CASSLPGRESEQFF. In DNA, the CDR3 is TGCGCCAGCAGCTTGCCGGGGAGAGAAAGTGAGCAGTTCTTC.

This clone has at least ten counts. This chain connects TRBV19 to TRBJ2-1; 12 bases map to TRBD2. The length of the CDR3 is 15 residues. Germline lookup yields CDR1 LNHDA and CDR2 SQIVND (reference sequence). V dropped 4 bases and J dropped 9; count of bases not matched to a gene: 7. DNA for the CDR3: TGTGCCAGTAGTACAACTAGCGGGGGGTCTGTTGAGCAGTTCTTC. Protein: CASSTTSGGSVEQFF.

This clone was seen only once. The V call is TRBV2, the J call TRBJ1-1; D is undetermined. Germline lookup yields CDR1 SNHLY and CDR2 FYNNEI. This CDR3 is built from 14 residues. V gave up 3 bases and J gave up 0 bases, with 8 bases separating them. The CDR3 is CASSDRNMNTEAFF. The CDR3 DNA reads TGTGCCAGCAGTGACAGGAACATGAACACTGAAGCTTTCTTT.

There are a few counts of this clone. CDR3 sequence: CASSLGGGASYEQYF. The CDR3 DNA follows: TGTGCCAGCAGCTTAGGAGGCGGGGCCTCCTACGAGCAGTACTTC. This chain connects TRBV7-6 to TRBJ2-7, with D possibly being TRBD2 (6 bases). The ends were cut back, 1 base at V and 0 bases at J, with 10 bases in the middle. This CDR3 comprises 15 residues. Germline assignment: CDR1 SGHVS and CDR2 FNYEAQ.

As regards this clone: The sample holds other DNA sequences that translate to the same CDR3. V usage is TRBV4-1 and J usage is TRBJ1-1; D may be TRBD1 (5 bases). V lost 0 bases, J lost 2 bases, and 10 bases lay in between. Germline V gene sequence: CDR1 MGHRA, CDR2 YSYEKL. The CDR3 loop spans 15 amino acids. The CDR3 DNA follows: TGCGCCAGCAGCCAAGATCCACAGGCCAACACTGAAGCTTTCTTT. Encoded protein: CASSQDPQANTEAFF.

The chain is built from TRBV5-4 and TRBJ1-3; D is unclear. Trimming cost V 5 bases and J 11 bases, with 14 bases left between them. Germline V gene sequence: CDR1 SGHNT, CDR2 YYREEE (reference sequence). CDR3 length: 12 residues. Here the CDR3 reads CASRQPGVAIYF. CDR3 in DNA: TGTGCCAGCAGACAGCCCGGCGTCGCCATATATTTT.

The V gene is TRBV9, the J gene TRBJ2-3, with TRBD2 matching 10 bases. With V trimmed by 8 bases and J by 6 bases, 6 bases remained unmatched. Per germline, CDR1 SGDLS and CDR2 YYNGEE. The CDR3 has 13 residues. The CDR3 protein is CASQRGGQDTQYF. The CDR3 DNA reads TGTGCCAGTCAGCGGGGGGGCCAGGATACGCAGTATTTT.

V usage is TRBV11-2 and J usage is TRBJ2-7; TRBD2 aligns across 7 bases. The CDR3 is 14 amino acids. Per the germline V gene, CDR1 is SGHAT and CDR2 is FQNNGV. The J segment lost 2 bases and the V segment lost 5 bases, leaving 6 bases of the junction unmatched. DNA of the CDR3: TGTGCCAGCAGCATAGGGACTAATACCTACGAGCAGTACTTC. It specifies CASSIGTNTYEQYF.

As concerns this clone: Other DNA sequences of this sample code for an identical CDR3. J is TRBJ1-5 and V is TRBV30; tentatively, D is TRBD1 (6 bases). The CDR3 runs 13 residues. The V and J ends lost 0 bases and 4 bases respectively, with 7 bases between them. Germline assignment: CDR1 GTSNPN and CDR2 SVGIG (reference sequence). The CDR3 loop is CAWSVQGNQPQHF. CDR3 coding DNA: TGTGCCTGGAGTGTGCAGGGGAATCAGCCCCAGCATTTT.

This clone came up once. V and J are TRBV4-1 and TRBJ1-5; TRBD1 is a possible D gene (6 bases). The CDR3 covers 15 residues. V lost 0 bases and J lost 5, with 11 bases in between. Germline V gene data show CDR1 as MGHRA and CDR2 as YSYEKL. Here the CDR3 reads CASSQETGTYQPQHF. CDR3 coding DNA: TGCGCCAGCAGCCAAGAAACAGGGACCTATCAGCCCCAGCATTTT.